This T cell receptor (beta chain) was obtained from a study of Graves' ophthalmopathy and Graves' hyperthyroidism. This clonotype was detected ten times or more. The antigen is unknown. TCR beta CDR3 amplification used RNA transcripts. RT-PCR in the first round used HTBI primers; a second-round multiplex PCR followed. TCRdb reanalysed the multiplex PCR reads using MiXCR and keeps one entry per CDR3 protein. Of 340,000 or so distinct CDR3 sequences in the sample, 15% to 20% were seen once. Ophthalmopathy-affected donors exhibited moderate-to-severe activity, CAS ≥3, NOSPECS ≥4, and duration under 3 months. PBMCs originated in roughly 11 ml of fresh peripheral blood. The ends were cut back, 7 bases at V and 6 bases at J, with 15 bases in the middle. The CDR3 totals 13 residues. Looked up from germline, CDR1 is MNHEY and CDR2 is SVGAGI. Study-level points and caveats: In separating ophthalmopathy from stable hyperthyroidism, a 13-signature model achieved nearly 90% sensitivity and around 80% specificity. Blood shared most expanded thyroid clonotypes above 0.001 frequency.

The sequence was collected from an adult man with Graves' ophthalmopathy. J is TRBJ1-1 and V is TRBV6-5; D may be TRBD1 (5 bases). Sequenced material: peripheral blood. CDR3 sequence: CASTPDPRAEAFF. The CDR3 region has the DNA TGTGCCAGCACGCCGGACCCCAGGGCTGAAGCTTTCTTT.